Presented here are 2 T cell receptor beta chains from one specimen sequenced in a study of blood T cell repertoires in COVID-19. Only in-frame clones appear in the TCRdb table, and some are missing; sequencing was by immunoSEQ multiplex PCR. The repertoire holds about 140,000 clones, with about 87% as singletons. The specimen was peripheral blood. All receptors derive from a woman over 75 with acute or convalescent COVID-19.

CDR3 sequence reads: CAVEGDSNQPQHF. The CDR3 region has the DNA TGTGCCGTTGAGGGGGATAGCAATCAGCCCCAGCATTTT. This chain uses TRBV2 with TRBJ1-5; D possibly corresponds to TRBD1 (6 bases). Trimming stripped 11 bases from V and 0 bases from J, with 11 bases between. Per germline, CDR1 SNHLY and CDR2 FYNNEI. The CDR3 is 13 amino acids.

The chain links TRBV9 to TRBJ1-4, with 8 nucleotides matching TRBD1. Losses at the gene ends were 0 bases for V and 7 bases for J; bases not matched to a gene: 5. Germline values: CDR1 SGDLS, CDR2 YYNGEE. The length of the CDR3 is 15 residues. DNA of the CDR3: TGTGCCAGCAGCGTAGAGGGGCAGGGGGCTGAAAAACTGTTTTTT. Amino acids: CASSVEGQGAEKLFF. Combining the CDR3 with reference TRBV9 and TRBJ1-4 gives the whole variable domain DSGVTQTPKHLITATGQRVTLRCSPRSGDLSVYWYQQSLDQGLQFLIQYYNGEERAKGNILERFSAQQFPDLHSELNLSSLELGDSALYFCASSVEGQGAEKLFFGSGTQLSVL.